The 7 T cell receptor beta chains in this list originate from one sample, sequenced in a study of control samples from healthy donors and cancer patients. Measured with immunoSEQ multiplex PCR; TCRdb has only the in-frame clones, and not every one. Of some 120,000 clones listed, roughly 95% are singletons. Source material: blood. These receptors came from a man younger than 40 in good health.

This chain links TRBV7-2 with TRBJ1-2, with 9 positions matching TRBD1. CDR3 size: 15 residues. Germline CDR1 is SGHTA and CDR2 is FQGNSA. V lost 2 bases to trimming and J lost 4 bases; unmatched junction nucleotides: 5. Written as DNA, the CDR3 is TGTGCCAGCAGCTTAACCAGGGACAGGGTCTATGGCTACACCTTC. Its translation: CASSLTRDRVYGYTF.

V is TRBV14 and J is TRBJ1-4; unclear D gene. The CDR3 runs to 15 residues. Trimming removed 1 base from V and 8 bases from J, with 14 bases in between. CDR1 is SGHDN, CDR2 FVKESK, per germline. CDR3 protein: CASSQGAYGGEKLFF. Written as DNA, the CDR3 is TGTGCCAGCAGCCAAGGGGCTTATGGAGGAGAAAAACTGTTTTTT.

The rearrangement joins TRBV7-9 to TRBJ2-7, with D perhaps TRBD1 or TRBD2 (7 bases each). The CDR3 has 14 amino acids. The V end lost 0 bases, the J end lost 5 bases, and 11 bases lay between the germline ends. Germline V lookup: CDR1 SEHNR, CDR2 FQNEAQ (reference sequence). CDR3 region: CASSLAGGGNEQYF. The CDR3 DNA reads as TGTGCCAGCAGCTTAGCGGGAGGGGGCAACGAGCAGTACTTC.

This chain uses TRBV7-2 with TRBJ1-1, with D unresolved. CDR1 and CDR2 (germline): SGHTA, FQGNSA. This CDR3 is built from 12 residues. V lost 6 bases and J 3 bases, leaving 8 bases between the germline ends. CDR3 nucleotide sequence: TGTGCCAGCAGGGGGAGGCACACTGAAGCTTTCTTT. Amino acids: CASRGRHTEAFF.

V is TRBV4-3 and J is TRBJ1-2; the match to TRBD1 covers 8 bases. V lost 5 bases to trimming and J lost 0 bases; unmatched junction nucleotides: 11. Germline V gene lookup returns CDR1 LGHNA and CDR2 YSLEER. CDR3 length equals 17 residues. The CDR3 region is CASSGRTGTLANYGYTF. CDR3 nucleotides: TGCGCCAGCAGCGGTCGGACAGGGACCTTAGCTAACTATGGCTACACCTTC.

The V gene is TRBV3-1 (or the pseudogene TRBV3-2), the J gene TRBJ1-1, with D uncertain. V was clipped by 7 bases and J by 1 base, with 16 bases between them. The CDR3 runs to 15 residues. Germline V gene data show CDR1 as LGHDT and CDR2 as YNNKEL (reference sequence). The CDR3 region is CASKGGRMSNTEAFF. In DNA form, the CDR3 reads TGTGCCAGCAAGGGTGGGAGGATGTCGAACACTGAAGCTTTCTTT.

The rearrangement joins TRBV19 to TRBJ2-7; D may be TRBD1 (5 bases). The length of the CDR3 is 14 residues. From germline, CDR1 is LNHDA and CDR2 SQIVND (reference sequence). V shed 10 bases and J shed 4 bases, with 20 bases lying between them. As DNA, the CDR3 is TGTGCCACCCGGAATAGACAGACCGCATACGAGCAGTACTTC. Translation: CATRNRQTAYEQYF.